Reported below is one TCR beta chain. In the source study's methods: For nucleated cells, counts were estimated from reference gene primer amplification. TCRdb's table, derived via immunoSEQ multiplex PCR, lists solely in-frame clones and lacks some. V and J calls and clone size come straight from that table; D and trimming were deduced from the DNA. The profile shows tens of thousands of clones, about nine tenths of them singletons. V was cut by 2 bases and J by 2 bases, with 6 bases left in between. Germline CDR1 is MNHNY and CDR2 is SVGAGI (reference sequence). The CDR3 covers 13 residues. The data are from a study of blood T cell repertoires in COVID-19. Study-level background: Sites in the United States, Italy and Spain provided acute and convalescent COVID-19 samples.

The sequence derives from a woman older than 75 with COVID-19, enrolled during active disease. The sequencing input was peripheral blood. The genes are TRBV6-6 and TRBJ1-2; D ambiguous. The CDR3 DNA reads TGTGCCAGCAGTTACGTAGAGAACTATGGCTACACCTTC. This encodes CASSYVENYGYTF.